This entry concerns a single T cell receptor beta chain. Some clones are missing from TCRdb's copy, which holds only in-frame ones; the method was immunoSEQ multiplex PCR. Of 9,000 to 13,000 clones in the sample, roughly 30% were seen once. The CDR3 covers 14 residues. Per the germline V gene, CDR1 is ENHRY and CDR2 is SYGVKD. The trim removed 3 bases at V and 5 bases at J, leaving 6 bases unmatched. The sample originates from a study of graft-versus-host responses after intestinal transplantation. The overall study: Recipients had transplants, and these were multivisceral, liver-intestinal, or isolated intestinal. Tacrolimus plus steroids were given to all recipients for roughly three years, preceded by anti-thymocyte globulin induction. Notes on the study in general: Early post-transplant falls in HvG clones accompanied the peak levels of circulating GvH clones. Recipient-marrow GvH clones were detected, some having first appeared in ileum or blood.

The chain combines TRBV10-3 with TRBJ2-7, with 8 bases identical to TRBD1. The sequence was collected from a human patient who was an organ donor for intestinal transplantation. The material sequenced was alloreactive CD4+ T cells from a mixed lymphocyte reaction culture, taken before transplantation. Described subset: CFSE-low proliferating T cells sorted from approximately six-day pre-transplant mixed lymphocyte reaction (GvH or HvG direction). CDR3 protein: CAISEGTGRHEQYF. The CDR3 coding sequence is TGTGCCATCAGTGAAGGGACAGGCAGGCACGAGCAGTACTTC.